A selection of T cell receptor beta chains follows, all from one sample in a study of CD8+ T cells in alopecia areata. TCRdb keeps only in-frame clones here, not all; method: immunoSEQ multiplex PCR. The table records 150,000 to 200,000 clones, less than 80% of them present only once. The specimen was CD8+ T cells sorted from blood, collected at week 0. The receptors come from a human donor with alopecia areata. Both conserved end residues are part of each CDR3. The D gene is left open where the match is weak. Some rows mark clone size as missing; the rest say once, few, many or name a class of expanded clone.

V gene	clone size	CDR3 length	D gene	J gene	CDR3 protein	CDR3 DNA
TRBV29-1	-	17	TRBD2	TRBJ2-7	CSVEVGVAGGMSYEQYF	TGCAGCGTTGAAGTGGGAGTAGCGGGGGGGATGTCCTACGAGCAGTACTTC
TRBV4-1	-	15	TRBD2	TRBJ2-1	CASSLRGGARNEQFF	TGCGCCAGCAGCCTCCGCGGGGGGGCCAGGAATGAGCAGTTCTTC
TRBV29-1	few	12	-	TRBJ2-7	CSVEAGTYEQYF	TGCAGCGTTGAGGCCGGAACCTACGAGCAGTACTTC
TRBV10-3	few	16	-	TRBJ1-2	CAISPRVDGSLYGYTF	TGTGCCATCAGTCCGAGGGTTGACGGAAGCCTCTATGGCTACACCTTC
TRBV5-6	-	13	-	TRBJ2-7	CASSLGDTYEQYF	TGTGCCAGCAGCTTGGGGGACACCTACGAGCAGTACTTC
TRBV15	-	15	TRBD2	TRBJ2-5	CATASPGGPQETQYF	TGTGCCACCGCGAGCCCGGGGGGGCCTCAAGAGACCCAGTACTTC
TRBV29-1	-	14	TRBD1	TRBJ1-2	CSVPTGGPNYGYTF	TGCAGCGTACCCACAGGGGGCCCTAACTATGGCTACACCTTC
TRBV13	-	16	TRBD1	TRBJ2-5	CASSRDRQGYGETQYF	TGTGCCAGCAGCCGCGATAGACAGGGCTACGGAGAGACCCAGTACTTC
TRBV9	-	14	TRBD1	TRBJ2-7	CASSVGQGPYEQYF	TGTGCCAGCAGCGTGGGACAGGGCCCCTACGAGCAGTACTTC
TRBV5-1	-	15	-	TRBJ2-7	CASSLEWTGGDEQYF	TGCGCCAGCAGCTTGGAATGGACGGGGGGCGACGAGCAGTACTTC
TRBV30	-	11	-	TRBJ2-7	CAWSRGFEQYF	TGTGCCTGGAGTCGGGGGTTCGAGCAGTACTTC
TRBV27	-	16	TRBD1	TRBJ2-1	CASSLSQTGGYNEQFF	TGTGCCAGCAGTTTATCCCAGACAGGGGGTTACAATGAGCAGTTCTTC
TRBV5-6	once	13	TRBD1	TRBJ2-7	CASSYGQVLEQYF	TGTGCCAGCAGCTATGGACAGGTCTTGGAGCAGTACTTC
TRBV5-1	-	14	-	TRBJ1-2	CASSSTGQNYGYTF	TGCGCCAGCAGCTCCACGGGACAAAACTATGGCTACACCTTC
TRBV15	-	15	TRBD1	TRBJ2-7	CATSTYPTGGYEQYF	TGTGCCACCAGCACCTACCCGACAGGGGGCTACGAGCAGTACTTC
TRBV6-5	few	14	-	TRBJ2-7	CASSARPLGDEQYF	TGTGCCAGCAGCGCTAGACCCTTGGGGGACGAGCAGTACTTC
TRBV9	-	15	TRBD1	TRBJ2-7	CASSSTGDPSYEQYF	TGTGCCAGCAGCTCCACAGGGGACCCGTCCTACGAGCAGTACTTC
TRBV12-5	-	12	-	TRBJ2-7	CASEGSSIEQYF	TGTGCTAGTGAAGGGAGTAGCATCGAGCAGTACTTC
TRBV7-7	-	17	TRBD2	TRBJ2-3	CASSPNSLAASTDTQYF	TGTGCCAGCAGCCCAAACTCGCTAGCGGCTAGCACAGATACGCAGTATTTT